Presented here are 28 T cell receptor beta chains from one specimen sequenced in a study of blood T cell repertoires in COVID-19 (dated by TCRdb to the early 2020s). The library was generated by the immunoSEQ multiplex PCR assay. TCRdb provides this immuneACCESS table in a form limited to in-frame rearrangements. Some clones are lacking; in checked studies, under half of them reflect an unresolved V gene, and why the rest are absent is not known. Here the sample has about 86,000 clones; around 80% occur a single time. The leading ten clones occupy around 1.3% of the sample. The specimen sequenced was peripheral blood. These receptors were obtained from a woman older than 75 with acute or convalescent COVID-19.

The V and J genes are TRBV3-1 (or the pseudogene TRBV3-2) and TRBJ1-5, with TRBD1 as a possible D gene (6 bases). CDR1 LGHDT and CDR2 YNNKEL come from the germline V gene (reference sequence). The CDR3 has 15 residues. Trimming pared 1 base from V and 9 bases from J, leaving 16 bases between. CDR3 region: CASSQAGVGGGPQHF. DNA of the CDR3: TGTGCCAGCAGCCAAGCGGGTGTGGGAGGGGGGCCCCAGCATTTT.

This chain connects TRBV15 to TRBJ1-2, with D hard to call. Per the germline V gene, CDR1 is LNHNV and CDR2 is YYDKDF (reference sequence). The V gene lost 0 bases and the J gene lost 3 bases, with 8 bases spanning the gap. This CDR3 is built from 14 residues. CDR3 sequence reads: CATSRDVTDYGYTF. The CDR3 DNA sequence: TGTGCCACCAGCAGAGATGTAACAGACTATGGCTACACCTTC.

This chain joins TRBV18 and TRBJ1-2; no reliable D call. This CDR3 region has 15 residues. The germline V gene encodes CDR1 KGHSH and CDR2 LQKENI. Trimming removed 3 bases from V and 2 bases from J, with 13 bases in between. CDR3 in amino acids: CASSPKELTNYGYTF. As DNA, the CDR3 is TGTGCCAGCTCACCCAAAGAACTTACGAACTATGGCTACACCTTC.

V and J are TRBV5-6 and TRBJ2-5, with TRBD2 matching over 9 bases. Germline V gene sequence: CDR1 SGHDT, CDR2 YYEEEE. The CDR3 is 15 amino acids. V gave up 1 base and J gave up 1 base; unmatched junction bases: 2. CDR3 coding DNA: TGTGCCAGCAGCTTGCTAGCGGGGTTCCAAGAGACCCAGTACTTC. This encodes CASSLLAGFQETQYF.

The chain has TRBV10-2 and TRBJ2-7, with a possible D match to TRBD1 (5 bases). CDR1 WSHSY and CDR2 SAAADI come from the germline V gene. The CDR3 consists of 14 residues. The ends were cut back, 4 bases at V and 0 bases at J, with 10 bases in the middle. The CDR3 protein is CASSGFRGSYEQYF. The DNA of the CDR3 is TGCGCCAGCAGTGGTTTTAGGGGCTCCTACGAGCAGTACTTC.

The V call is TRBV3-1 (or the pseudogene TRBV3-2), the J call TRBJ1-3, with D possibly matching TRBD1 (6 bases). The germline CDR1 and CDR2 sequences are LGHDT and YNNKEL (reference sequence). The V gene lost 4 bases and the J gene lost 2 bases, with 9 bases spanning the gap. This CDR3 has 14 amino acids. CDR3: CASSRRDTGNTIYF. The DNA of the CDR3 is TGTGCCAGCAGCCGCCGGGACACTGGAAACACCATATATTTT.

The chain recombines TRBV6-6 with TRBJ1-1; D not certain. The CDR3 is 13 amino acids. Germline V gene lookup returns CDR1 MNHNY and CDR2 SVGAGI (reference sequence). Trimming pared 5 bases from V and 3 bases from J, leaving 10 bases between. The CDR3 nucleotides are TGTGCCAGCAGTATCAGTGAATACACTGAAGCTTTCTTT. Translation gives CASSISEYTEAFF.

This clone was seen just once. The V call is TRBV5-1, the J call TRBJ2-3; weak D call: TRBD2 (5 bases). CDR1 is SGHRS, CDR2 YFSETQ, per germline. Between the trimmed V and J ends, which lost 0 bases and 4 bases, there was a span of 9 bases. The CDR3 has 14 amino acids. The CDR3 loop is CASSLATAADTQYF. Written as DNA, the CDR3 is TGCGCCAGCAGCTTGGCCACAGCGGCAGATACGCAGTATTTT.

The V call is TRBV7-2, the J call TRBJ1-6; D remains ambiguous. V was pared by 5 bases and J by 7 bases, with 9 bases between. Germline CDR1 is SGHTA and CDR2 is FQGNSA. The CDR3 is made up of 13 amino acids. CDR3 sequence: CASSAIWNSPLHF. The CDR3 DNA reads as TGTGCCAGCAGCGCGATTTGGAATTCACCCCTCCACTTT.

The chain combines TRBV6-1 with TRBJ2-7; the D is unclear. The CDR3 length is 12 residues. Per the germline V gene, CDR1 is MNHNS and CDR2 is SASEGT. Trimming cost V 2 bases and J 3 bases, with 5 bases left between them. DNA of the CDR3: TGTGCCAGCAGTGAAAGTAGCTACGAGCAGTACTTC. It specifies CASSESSYEQYF.

This chain joins TRBV13 and TRBJ1-1; 7 bases are shared with TRBD1. The CDR3 extends over 14 amino acids. V lost 4 bases, J lost 1 base, and 3 bases stayed unmatched. Germline CDR1 reads PRHDT; CDR2 reads FYEKMQ (reference sequence). CDR3 amino acids: CASSSRDRNTEAFF. DNA for the CDR3: TGTGCCAGCAGCTCGCGGGACAGGAACACTGAAGCTTTCTTT.

The chain joins TRBV28 to TRBJ1-2; D is perhaps TRBD1 (5 bases). The CDR3 sequence is 12 residues long. Trimming removed 5 bases from V and 5 bases from J, with 9 bases in between. In germline, CDR1 is MDHEN, CDR2 SYDVKM. The CDR3 DNA follows: TGTGCCAGCAGTACGGAGGGGTATGGCTACACCTTC. Its protein is CASSTEGYGYTF.

This clone appeared a single time. The V and J genes are TRBV5-4 and TRBJ2-1; tentatively, D is TRBD2 (6 bases). Germline V gene sequence: CDR1 SGHNT, CDR2 YYREEE (reference sequence). V was pared by 1 base and J by 0 bases, with 14 bases between. The CDR3 is made up of 17 amino acids. The CDR3 loop reads CASSLLSGGSSYNEQFF. The CDR3 DNA follows: TGTGCCAGCAGCTTGCTTAGCGGAGGGAGCTCCTACAATGAGCAGTTCTTC.

This sequence joins TRBV19 and TRBJ1-1; 8 bases are a match to TRBD1. The J segment lost 0 bases and the V segment lost 4 bases, leaving 4 bases of the junction unmatched. Looked up from germline, CDR1 is LNHDA and CDR2 is SQIVND (reference sequence). CDR3 size: 15 residues. Here the CDR3 DNA reads TGTGCCAGTAGTACACGACAGGGGATGAACACTGAAGCTTTCTTT. The encoded protein is CASSTRQGMNTEAFF.

This chain connects TRBV19 to TRBJ1-2; 10 bases are shared with TRBD1. The CDR3 consists of 16 residues. Germline trimming cut 7 bases from V and 4 bases from J; bases unmatched to any gene: 12. Looked up from germline, CDR1 is LNHDA and CDR2 is SQIVND (reference sequence). The CDR3 bases are TGTGCCAGTACCATACCGGGACAGGGGAATTTCTATGGCTACACCTTC. Translated, it gives CASTIPGQGNFYGYTF.

The genes are TRBV5-8 and TRBJ2-1, with D unresolved. The CDR3 contains 14 residues. Germline V CDR1 and CDR2: SGHTS, YDEGEE. The V and J ends lost 0 bases and 2 bases respectively, with 6 bases between them. The CDR3 DNA sequence: TGTGCCAGCAGCTTGGGGTCGGCCTACAATGAGCAGTTCTTC. Its protein product is CASSLGSAYNEQFF.

The chain couples TRBV3-1 (or the pseudogene TRBV3-2) to TRBJ2-7, with unresolved D. CDR1 is LGHDT and CDR2 is YNNKEL in the germline V gene (reference sequence). Deletions cut 4 bases from V and 3 bases from J, with 10 bases between. CDR3 length equals 13 residues. CDR3 amino acids: CASSRGTYYEQYF. As DNA, the CDR3 is TGTGCCAGCAGCCGCGGAACGTACTACGAGCAGTACTTC.

The V gene is TRBV28, the J gene TRBJ2-7; a possible D gene is TRBD2 (6 bases). V was trimmed by 5 bases and J by 0 bases, leaving 11 bases between them. CDR3 length: 14 amino acids. CDR1 and CDR2 (germline): MDHEN, SYDVKM. The CDR3 nucleotides are TGTGCCAGCAGTCTAGGGACTTTCTCCTACGAGCAGTACTTC. The encoded protein is CASSLGTFSYEQYF. The full variable domain, its missing parts supplied by reference TRBV28 and TRBJ2-7, is DVKVTQSSRYLVKRTGEKVFLECVQDMDHENMFWYRQDPGLGLRLIYFSYDVKMKEKGDIPEGYSVSREKKERFSLILESASTNQTSMYLCASSLGTFSYEQYFGPGTRLTVT.

The rearrangement joins TRBV3-1 (or the pseudogene TRBV3-2) to TRBJ2-1, with D perhaps TRBD2 (6 bases). The germline V gene encodes CDR1 LGHDT and CDR2 YNNKEL (reference sequence). This CDR3 has 16 amino acids. The V gene lost 4 bases and the J gene lost 8 bases, with 21 bases spanning the gap. DNA of the CDR3: TGTGCCAGCAGCCCTTATCCCGCGGGGTCCGGGGATGAGCAGTTCTTC. Encoded protein: CASSPYPAGSGDEQFF.

This clone was seen a few times. The CDR3: CASSEGLAGGDTQYF. The CDR3 DNA sequence: TGTGCCAGCAGCGAGGGACTAGCCGGCGGAGATACGCAGTATTTT. The chain carries TRBV3-1 (or the pseudogene TRBV3-2) and TRBJ2-3; TRBD2 agrees at 9 bases. CDR1 and CDR2 (germline): LGHDT, YNNKEL (reference sequence). The CDR3 sequence is 15 residues long. Losses at the gene ends were 5 bases for V and 5 bases for J; bases not matched to a gene: 8.

The chain employs TRBV7-8 and TRBJ1-2; TRBD1 matches at 7 bases. Germline trimming cut 0 bases from V and 1 base from J; bases unmatched to any gene: 5. The CDR3 runs 16 residues. CDR1 SGHVS and CDR2 FQNEAQ come from the germline V gene. CDR3 sequence reads: CASSLAGTALNYGYTF. The DNA of the CDR3 is TGTGCCAGCAGCTTAGCGGGGACAGCCCTTAACTATGGCTACACCTTC.

This clone was detected only a few times. V is TRBV9 and J is TRBJ1-2; 8 positions agree with TRBD1. The germline V gene encodes CDR1 SGDLS and CDR2 YYNGEE. The V and J ends lost 3 bases and 2 bases, in that order; junction bases with no gene match: 9. The CDR3 loop spans 16 amino acids. The CDR3 DNA reads as TGTGCCAGCAGCGCCGGCGGACAGGGAATGAACTATGGCTACACCTTC. The encoded protein is CASSAGGQGMNYGYTF.

The chain carries TRBV4-1 and TRBJ2-1, with 10 bases that match TRBD1. CDR1 is MGHRA and CDR2 is YSYEKL in the germline V gene. The CDR3 extends over 16 amino acids. V was clipped by 4 bases and J by 6 bases; unmatched bases: 9. The CDR3 region has the DNA TGCGCCAGCAGCCCCATAAAGGGGACAGGGGCCAATGAGCAGTTCTTC. Translating gives CASSPIKGTGANEQFF.

This chain connects TRBV3-1 (or the pseudogene TRBV3-2) to TRBJ1-1; a weak D match, TRBD1 (6 bases). The CDR3 spans 13 residues. Germline V gives CDR1 LGHDT, CDR2 YNNKEL (reference sequence). Deletions cut 1 base from V and 11 bases from J, with 14 bases between. The CDR3 loop is CASSQVEGTLAFF. The CDR3 DNA reads as TGTGCCAGCAGCCAAGTTGAAGGGACATTGGCTTTCTTT.

The chain couples TRBV6-6 to TRBJ1-2; D is uncertain. Germline assignment: CDR1 MNHNY and CDR2 SVGAGI (reference sequence). The CDR3 totals 10 residues. V shed 6 bases and J shed 8 bases, with 7 bases lying between them. The CDR3 reads CASSSVGYTF. Written as DNA, the CDR3 is TGTGCCAGCAGCTCCGTGGGCTACACCTTC.

The J gene is TRBJ1-1, the V gene TRBV6-5; 8 bases agree with TRBD1. Germline-derived CDR1 and CDR2 are MNHEY and SVGAGI. This CDR3 is 15 amino acids long. J lost 5 bases, V lost 1 base, and 6 bases had no gene match. CDR3 DNA sequence: TGTGCCAGCAGTTACTTCGAACAGGGGGGAACTGAAGCTTTCTTT. Its translation is CASSYFEQGGTEAFF.

The chain couples TRBV18 to TRBJ1-1, with 8 bases lining up with TRBD1. This CDR3 region has 15 residues. Trimming removed 3 bases from V and 4 bases from J; junction bases left unmatched: 7. CDR1 is KGHSH, CDR2 LQKENI, per germline. In nucleotides, the CDR3 is TGTGCCAGCTCACCCCAGACAGGGGATGGCACTGAAGCTTTCTTT. This sequence encodes CASSPQTGDGTEAFF.

The V call is TRBV18, the J call TRBJ2-7, with 7 bases lining up with TRBD1. Germline V gene sequence: CDR1 KGHSH, CDR2 LQKENI. The V and J ends lost 6 bases and 2 bases, in that order; junction bases with no gene match: 7. This CDR3 spans 14 amino acids. CDR3 protein: CASSSQTGPYEQYF. In DNA, the CDR3 is TGTGCCAGCTCTTCCCAGACAGGGCCCTACGAGCAGTACTTC.